The 14 T cell receptor beta chains below all came from one sample that was sequenced in a study of blood T cell repertoires in COVID-19. Clones were sequenced by immunoSEQ multiplex PCR, and TCRdb holds only the in-frame ones, with some missing. The sample includes approximately 390,000 clones, approximately 88% of them seen just once. The sample comprised PBMCs or T cells enriched from blood (not recorded which). These receptors all come from a woman in her thirties or forties with acute COVID-19.

This clone was seen only a few times. This chain connects TRBV7-2 to TRBJ1-1; D might be TRBD1 (6 bases). Trimming cost V 3 bases and J 4 bases, with 15 bases left between them. The CDR3 is made up of 15 amino acids. The germline gives CDR1 SGHTA, CDR2 FQGNSA. Written as DNA, the CDR3 is TGTGCCAGCAGCTTGGTACAGGGTTGGCGCACTGAAGCTTTCTTT. This encodes CASSLVQGWRTEAFF. Supplemented by reference TRBV7-2 and TRBJ1-1, the full variable domain reads GAGVSQSPSNKVTEKGKDVELRCDPISGHTALYWYRQSLGQGLEFLIYFQGNSAPDKSGLPSDRFSAERTGGSVSTLTIQRTQQEDSAVYLCASSLVQGWRTEAFFGQGTRLTVV.

This chain uses TRBV3-1 (or the pseudogene TRBV3-2) with TRBJ1-4; 9 bases are a match to TRBD1. V lost 4 bases and J lost 10; bases outside the gene matches: 16. CDR1 is LGHDT and CDR2 is YNNKEL in the germline V gene (reference sequence). This CDR3 is 17 amino acids long. The DNA for the CDR3 is TGTGCCAGCAGCCGCCCGGTTTGGGGACAGGGTTTGGGAAAACTGTTTTTT. Translation gives CASSRPVWGQGLGKLFF.

The chain couples TRBV30 to TRBJ1-5; D is perhaps TRBD1 (6 bases). Germline CDR1 GTSNPN, CDR2 SVGIG (reference sequence). Trimming took 3 bases from V and 6 from J, leaving 15 bases between them. The CDR3 extends over 14 amino acids. This CDR3 is CAWSIQGIGQPQHF. In DNA, the CDR3 is TGTGCCTGGAGCATACAGGGAATTGGTCAGCCCCAGCATTTT.

The chain is built from TRBV5-1 and TRBJ2-7; 8 nucleotides align to TRBD2. Germline CDR1 SGHRS, CDR2 YFSETQ. Trimming removed 2 bases from V and 2 bases from J; junction bases left unmatched: 3. The length of the CDR3 is 14 residues. The CDR3 DNA sequence: TGCGCCAGCAGCTTCCGGGGGGGAACCTACGAGCAGTACTTC. Protein: CASSFRGGTYEQYF.

CDR3: CASSSGHSNEQFF. The CDR3 DNA sequence: TGTGCCAGCAGCTCGGGACACAGCAATGAGCAGTTCTTC. This rearrangement joins TRBV7-9 to TRBJ2-1, with D possibly being TRBD1 (6 bases). The CDR3 runs to 13 residues. Germline assignment: CDR1 SEHNR and CDR2 FQNEAQ (reference sequence). With 4 bases removed from V and 6 bases from J, the gap between germline ends came to 10 bases.

In its sample, this clone was seen a few times. The V call is TRBV5-1, the J call TRBJ1-1; the D gene is possibly TRBD1 (5 bases). The CDR3 covers 14 residues. V was cut by 0 bases and J by 6 bases, with 12 bases left in between. Germline assignment: CDR1 SGHRS and CDR2 YFSETQ. CDR3 in DNA: TGCGCCAGCAGCTTGGCCTTAGGGGATGCTGAAGCTTTCTTT. Encoded protein: CASSLALGDAEAFF.

The rearrangement joins TRBV19 to TRBJ2-2; D ambiguous. V was clipped by 5 bases and J by 6 bases, with 7 bases between them. This CDR3 is built from 12 residues. The germline gives CDR1 LNHDA, CDR2 SQIVND (reference sequence). In DNA form, the CDR3 reads TGTGCCAGTAGTCCACTGCCCGGGGAGCTGTTTTTT. Translating it yields CASSPLPGELFF.

This sequence joins TRBV6-5 and TRBJ1-2; D ambiguous. CDR1 and CDR2 (germline): MNHEY, SVGAGI. V lost 2 bases and J 5 bases, leaving 9 bases between the germline ends. The CDR3 contains 13 residues. As DNA, the CDR3 is TGTGCCAGCAGTTACGCTCGAGGGTATGGCTACACCTTC. Amino acids: CASSYARGYGYTF.

The sample holds one count of this clone. The genes are TRBV30 and TRBJ1-2, with D possibly TRBD1 on 5 matching bases. Germline CDR1 and CDR2: GTSNPN and SVGIG (reference sequence). CDR3 size: 11 residues. Trimming removed 6 bases at V and 2 bases at J, with 7 bases between. CDR3 region: CACDRNYGYTF. In DNA form, the CDR3 reads TGTGCCTGCGACAGAAACTATGGCTACACCTTC.

V gene TRBV4-1 combines with J gene TRBJ1-5; 7 nucleotides line up with TRBD1. The CDR3 length is 16 residues. Per the germline V gene, CDR1 is MGHRA and CDR2 is YSYEKL. Germline trimming cut 1 base from V and 7 bases from J; bases unmatched to any gene: 10. CDR3 in DNA: TGCGCCAGCAGCCAAGCATGGGAGACAGGGTCACAGCCCCAGCATTTT. Amino acids: CASSQAWETGSQPQHF.

In its sample, this clone was seen a few times. This chain uses TRBV30 with TRBJ1-6; D not resolved. V lost 3 bases and J 7 bases, leaving 4 bases between the germline ends. This CDR3 contains 11 residues. From germline, CDR1 is GTSNPN and CDR2 SVGIG (reference sequence). CDR3 DNA sequence: TGTGCCTGGAGCCTCAATTCACCCCTCCACTTT. As protein: CAWSLNSPLHF. Looking up the rest from reference TRBV30 and TRBJ1-6 gives the full variable domain: SQTIHQWPATLVQPVGSPLSLECTVEGTSNPNLYWYRQAAGRGLQLLFYSVGIGQISSEVPQNLSASRPQDRQFILSSKKLLLSDSGFYLCAWSLNSPLHFGNGTRLTVT.

The V gene is TRBV6-1, the J gene TRBJ1-5, with a possible D match to TRBD1 (6 bases). Germline CDR1 MNHNS, CDR2 SASEGT. Trimming cost V 0 bases and J 7 bases, with 13 bases left between them. This CDR3 region has 15 residues. The CDR3 DNA is TGTGCCAGCAGTGAAGCGCGAGGGGGACGCCAGCCCCAGCATTTT. It codes for CASSEARGGRQPQHF.

This chain uses TRBV25-1 with TRBJ1-2, with unresolved D. The CDR3 length is 15 residues. Trimming stripped 2 bases from V and 3 bases from J, with 13 bases between. CDR1 MGHDK and CDR2 SYGVNS come from the germline V gene. The CDR3 DNA reads as TGTGCCAGCAGTGAAGCCGGGAGTGGTGACTATGGCTACACCTTC. Translation gives CASSEAGSGDYGYTF.

This chain links TRBV20-1 with TRBJ1-6; D might be TRBD1 (5 bases). V shed 3 bases and J shed 5 bases, with 14 bases lying between them. Germline CDR1 and CDR2: DFQATT and SNEGSKA (reference sequence). CDR3 length equals 15 residues. The chain's CDR3 is CSASIGTLDNSPLHF. The DNA of the CDR3 is TGCAGTGCTAGTATCGGGACTCTTGATAATTCACCCCTCCACTTT.